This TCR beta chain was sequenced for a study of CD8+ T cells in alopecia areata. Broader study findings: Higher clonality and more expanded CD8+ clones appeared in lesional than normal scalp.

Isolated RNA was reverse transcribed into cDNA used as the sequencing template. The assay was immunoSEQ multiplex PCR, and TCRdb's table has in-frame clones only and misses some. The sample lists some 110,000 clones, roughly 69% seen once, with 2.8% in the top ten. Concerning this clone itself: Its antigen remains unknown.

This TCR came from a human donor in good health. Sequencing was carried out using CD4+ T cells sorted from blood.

CDR3 sequence (DNA): TGTGCCAGCAGGGGACAAGAGACCCAGTACTTC. It encodes CASRGQETQYF. The genes are TRBV28 and TRBJ2-5; no reliable D call. This CDR3 comprises 11 residues. CDR1 is MDHEN, CDR2 SYDVKM, per germline. V was trimmed by 6 bases and J by 2 bases, leaving 4 bases between them.